Below, 28 T cell receptor beta chains from the same sample are listed, as sequenced in a study of blood T cell repertoires in COVID-19. Generated by immunoSEQ multiplex PCR, the TCRdb table keeps only in-frame clones and is missing some. Of about 90,000 clones in the sample, around four fifths are singletons; the top ten hold under 35%. The specimen was peripheral blood. These receptors were obtained from a woman older than 75 with active or convalescent COVID-19.

The J gene is TRBJ2-7, the V gene TRBV5-1; D is possibly TRBD1 (5 bases). The CDR3 loop spans 14 amino acids. Trimming stripped 4 bases from V and 2 bases from J, with 13 bases between. Germline V gene data show CDR1 as SGHRS and CDR2 as YFSETQ. This CDR3 is CASSQYRQTYEQYF. The CDR3 nucleotides are TGCGCCAGCAGCCAATATAGACAGACCTACGAGCAGTACTTC.

The chain has TRBV4-1 and TRBJ2-7, with 9 bases aligning to TRBD1. V dropped 1 base and J dropped 3; count of bases not matched to a gene: 7. Germline V gene lookup returns CDR1 MGHRA and CDR2 YSYEKL. CDR3 length equals 16 residues. The CDR3, as DNA: TGCGCCAGCAGCCAAGTCCCGGGACAGGGTATCTACGAGCAGTACTTC. Protein sequence: CASSQVPGQGIYEQYF.

In its sample, this clone was seen once. V is TRBV28 and J is TRBJ2-7; 7 positions match TRBD2. The CDR3 is 11 residues long. Looked up from germline, CDR1 is MDHEN and CDR2 is SYDVKM. J lost 1 base, V lost 10 bases, and 1 base had no gene match. CDR3 loop: CATGGSYEQYF. The CDR3 DNA follows: TGTGCCACGGGGGGATCCTACGAGCAGTACTTC.

V usage is TRBV7-8 and J usage is TRBJ1-1; 7 bases fit TRBD1. V lost 3 bases, J lost 1 base, and 2 bases stayed unmatched. This CDR3 spans 14 amino acids. Germline V gene sequence: CDR1 SGHVS, CDR2 FQNEAQ. The CDR3 nucleotides are TGTGCCAGCAGCTTCCGGACAGGGAACACTGAAGCTTTCTTT. Its protein is CASSFRTGNTEAFF. Drawing the rest from reference TRBV7-8 and TRBJ1-1, the complete variable domain is GAGVSQSPRYKVAKRGQDVALRCDPISGHVSLFWYQQALGQGPEFLTYFQNEAQLDKSGLPSDRFFAERPEGSVSTLKIQRTQQEDSAVYLCASSFRTGNTEAFFGQGTRLTVV.

A single count supports this clone. The CDR3 loop reads CASSLVGGGTEAFF. DNA of the CDR3: TGCGCCAGCAGCTTGGTAGGCGGGGGCACTGAAGCTTTCTTT. This chain connects TRBV5-1 to TRBJ1-1; tentative D call: TRBD1 (5 bases). The CDR3 sequence is 14 residues long. The V gene's germline CDR1 is SGHRS and CDR2 YFSETQ. Trimming took 0 bases from V and 4 from J, leaving 10 bases between them.

This chain uses TRBV19 with TRBJ2-7; D is perhaps TRBD2 (6 bases). This CDR3 has 14 residues. CDR1 and CDR2 (germline): LNHDA, SQIVND (reference sequence). Trimming cost V 6 bases and J 4 bases, with 16 bases left between them. The CDR3, as DNA: TGTGCCAGTAGCCAACCGGGACTCGCTTACGAGCAGTACTTC. Translation gives CASSQPGLAYEQYF. Full variable domain (remainder filled in from reference TRBV19 and TRBJ2-7): DGGITQSPKYLFRKEGQNVTLSCEQNLNHDAMYWYRQDPGQGLRLIYYSQIVNDFQKGDIAEGYSVSREKKESFPLTVTSAQKNPTAFYLCASSQPGLAYEQYFGPGTRLTVT.

The V and J genes are TRBV4-1 and TRBJ2-1; a possible D gene is TRBD1 (6 bases). CDR1 and CDR2 from the germline V gene are MGHRA and YSYEKL. The CDR3 spans 14 residues. V gave up 0 bases and J gave up 5 bases, with 8 bases separating them. The CDR3 DNA sequence: TGCGCCAGCAGCCAAGAGCAGGGGAACAATGAGCAGTTCTTC. Translation gives CASSQEQGNNEQFF.

The DNA for the CDR3 is TGTGCCAGCAGCTTCAAAGCGGGGGATTACAATGAGCAGTTCTTC. This codes for CASSFKAGDYNEQFF. V is TRBV7-2 and J is TRBJ2-1, with 8 bases that match TRBD2. Germline V lookup: CDR1 SGHTA, CDR2 FQGNSA. The CDR3 length is 15 residues. With V trimmed by 3 bases and J by 4 bases, 5 bases remained unmatched. The whole variable domain, filled in from reference TRBV7-2 and TRBJ2-1, reads GAGVSQSPSNKVTEKGKDVELRCDPISGHTALYWYRQSLGQGLEFLIYFQGNSAPDKSGLPSDRFSAERTGGSVSTLTIQRTQQEDSAVYLCASSFKAGDYNEQFFGPGTRLTVL.

This rearrangement joins TRBV14 to TRBJ1-3; TRBD1 might be the D (5 bases). Between the trimmed V and J ends, which lost 4 bases and 4 bases, there was a span of 17 bases. The V gene's germline CDR1 is SGHDN and CDR2 FVKESK. This CDR3 has 16 residues. The CDR3 region is CASSPQGPWSGNTIYF. The CDR3 nucleotides read TGTGCCAGCAGCCCCCAGGGCCCGTGGTCCGGAAACACCATATATTTT. The full variable domain, with the rest looked up from reference TRBV14 and TRBJ1-3, is EAGVTQFPSHSVIEKGQTVTLRCDPISGHDNLYWYRRVMGKEIKFLLHFVKESKQDESGMPNNRFLAERTGGTYSTLKVQPAELEDSGVYFCASSPQGPWSGNTIYFGEGSWLTVV.

The chain links TRBV7-3 to TRBJ2-2; 8 nucleotides align to TRBD1. The CDR3 is made up of 16 amino acids. Trimming at V came to 5 bases and at J to 1 base, leaving 6 bases not matched to a gene. CDR1 and CDR2 from the germline V gene are SGHTA and FQGTGA. CDR3 region: CASSLHGQGNTGELFF. In nucleotides, the CDR3 is TGTGCCAGCAGCCTTCATGGACAGGGGAACACCGGGGAGCTGTTTTTT.

This rearrangement joins TRBV7-8 to TRBJ1-2, with D possibly matching TRBD1 (5 bases). This CDR3 is 14 amino acids long. Germline V gene lookup returns CDR1 SGHVS and CDR2 FQNEAQ. Trimming took off 2 bases at V and 5 bases at J, with 12 bases between the two ends. The CDR3 DNA sequence: TGTGCCAGCAGCTTATCAGGGTTCGGGTATGGCTACACCTTC. Translation: CASSLSGFGYGYTF. The whole variable domain, filled in from reference TRBV7-8 and TRBJ1-2, reads GAGVSQSPRYKVAKRGQDVALRCDPISGHVSLFWYQQALGQGPEFLTYFQNEAQLDKSGLPSDRFFAERPEGSVSTLKIQRTQQEDSAVYLCASSLSGFGYGYTFGSGTRLTVV.

This clone showed up just once. The J gene is TRBJ1-2, the V gene TRBV19; D is undetermined. The CDR3 extends over 15 amino acids. Deletions cut 1 base from V and 1 base from J, with 10 bases between. Per germline, CDR1 LNHDA and CDR2 SQIVND (reference sequence). The CDR3 DNA reads TGTGCCAGTAGTATAGGGTCGAACTATAACTATGGCTACACCTTC. Amino acids: CASSIGSNYNYGYTF.

The chain combines TRBV10-3 with TRBJ1-2; no definite D call. Germline V gene data show CDR1 as ENHRY and CDR2 as SYGVKD. V lost 8 bases and J 6 bases, leaving 10 bases between the germline ends. The CDR3 spans 11 residues. CDR3 in amino acids: CAIAGKNGYTF. DNA of the CDR3: TGTGCCATCGCGGGGAAGAATGGCTACACCTTC.

The chain uses TRBV7-3 and TRBJ2-3; 10 positions match TRBD2. CDR1 and CDR2 (germline): SGHTA, FQGTGA. CDR3 length: 16 residues. J was trimmed by 5 bases and V by 5 bases; bases with no gene match: 10. The DNA of the CDR3 is TGTGCCAGCAGCCCGTCCCCTAGCGGGAGATTAGATACGCAGTATTTT. It encodes CASSPSPSGRLDTQYF.

The chain couples TRBV9 to TRBJ2-7; TRBD2 is a possible D gene (5 bases). The germline V gene encodes CDR1 SGDLS and CDR2 YYNGEE. There are 15 residues in the CDR3. Deletions cut 0 bases from V and 4 bases from J, with 14 bases between. DNA for the CDR3: TGTGCCAGCAGCGTAGGCCCCGGAGCGGCGTACGAGCAGTACTTC. It is translated as CASSVGPGAAYEQYF.

The chain couples TRBV27 to TRBJ1-2; no clear D gene. The V gene lost 5 bases and the J gene lost 4 bases, with 20 bases spanning the gap. The CDR3 runs to 16 residues. CDR1 and CDR2 (germline): MNHEY, SMNVEV (reference sequence). The CDR3 sequence: CASSKEGMGPSYGYTF. CDR3 nucleotides: TGTGCCAGCAGTAAGGAGGGCATGGGCCCCTCCTATGGCTACACCTTC.

The gene calls are TRBV6-4 and TRBJ1-6, with D unresolved. This CDR3 is 13 amino acids long. Germline V gene sequence: CDR1 MRHNA, CDR2 SNTAGT. The V end was cut by 8 bases, the J end by 6 bases, with 11 bases between. CDR3 amino acids: CASGSDINSPLHF. Here the CDR3 DNA reads TGTGCCAGCGGGTCCGACATTAATTCACCCCTCCACTTT.

This chain joins TRBV7-2 and TRBJ1-3; the D gene is possibly TRBD1 (6 bases). Germline loops: CDR1 SGHTA, CDR2 FQGNSA. Trimming removed 5 bases from V and 4 bases from J, with 18 bases in between. The CDR3 has 16 residues. The CDR3 DNA reads TGTGCCAGCAGCCCCGAAGGGGGGGTCTCAGGAAACACCATATATTTT. This translates into CASSPEGGVSGNTIYF.

The chain has TRBV5-4 and TRBJ1-1; no definite D call. The CDR3 contains 16 residues. Trimming stripped 0 bases from V and 0 bases from J, with 12 bases between. Germline assignment: CDR1 SGHNT and CDR2 YYREEE (reference sequence). The CDR3 nucleotides read TGTGCCAGCAGCTTGGGCAAGCCATCCGTGAACACTGAAGCTTTCTTT. Translation: CASSLGKPSVNTEAFF.

The chain employs TRBV3-1 (or the pseudogene TRBV3-2) and TRBJ2-4, with D perhaps matching TRBD1 (5 bases). The germline V and J ends were trimmed by 0 bases and 6 bases, with 12 bases remaining between them. CDR3 length equals 15 residues. In germline, CDR1 is LGHDT, CDR2 YNNKEL (reference sequence). The CDR3 sequence is CASSQDLRATNIQYF. Written as DNA, the CDR3 is TGTGCCAGCAGCCAAGATCTCAGGGCGACAAACATTCAGTACTTC.

The chain carries TRBV3-1 (or the pseudogene TRBV3-2) and TRBJ1-1; TRBD1 might be the D (5 bases). V was pared by 4 bases and J by 10 bases, with 19 bases between. This CDR3 has 14 amino acids. Germline V gives CDR1 LGHDT, CDR2 YNNKEL (reference sequence). The CDR3 is CASSPALGQGRAFF. The CDR3 DNA reads TGTGCCAGCAGCCCTGCACTGGGGCAAGGAAGAGCTTTCTTT.

The chain carries TRBV19 and TRBJ2-2; 7 nucleotides match TRBD1. V gave up 5 bases and J gave up 1 base; unmatched junction bases: 4. The V gene's germline CDR1 is LNHDA and CDR2 SQIVND (reference sequence). The CDR3 extends over 15 amino acids. The CDR3 loop reads CASSPRQGNTGELFF. CDR3 nucleotides: TGTGCCAGTAGTCCACGACAGGGGAACACCGGGGAGCTGTTTTTT.

This rearrangement joins TRBV5-1 to TRBJ2-1, with 10 bases identical to TRBD2. After removal of 2 bases from V and 10 bases from J, the junction contained 6 bases not matched to a gene. Germline assignment: CDR1 SGHRS and CDR2 YFSETQ. This CDR3 has 14 residues. The CDR3 nucleotides read TGCGCCAGCAGCTTAGCGGGGGGGCCGGGAGAGCAGTTCTTC. Its translation: CASSLAGGPGEQFF.

V usage is TRBV6-6 and J usage is TRBJ1-5, with D perhaps matching TRBD1 (6 bases). V gave up 2 bases and J gave up 10 bases, with 15 bases separating them. The CDR3 has 14 residues. Germline loops: CDR1 MNHNY, CDR2 SVGAGI (reference sequence). CDR3 bases: TGTGCCAGCAGTTACGGTGGGGGCCTCAGTCCCCAGCATTTT. Encoded protein: CASSYGGGLSPQHF.

CDR3 sequence: CASSEGLAATDTQYF. CDR3 sequence (DNA): TGTGCCAGCAGTGAAGGACTAGCGGCGACAGATACGCAGTATTTT. The gene calls are TRBV6-1 and TRBJ2-3; TRBD2 aligns across 9 bases. Germline V gene lookup returns CDR1 MNHNS and CDR2 SASEGT. The V segment lost 1 base and the J segment 3 bases; nucleotides outside the gene matches: 2. This CDR3 spans 15 amino acids.

The chain is built from TRBV7-3 and TRBJ1-2; 8 nucleotides agree with TRBD1. This CDR3 comprises 15 residues. V lost 2 bases, J lost 8 bases, and 10 bases stayed unmatched. Germline CDR1 and CDR2: SGHTA and FQGTGA. The CDR3 DNA follows: TGTGCCAGCAGCTTAGGGGACAGGATTTCGGGAGGCTACACCTTC. Its protein product is CASSLGDRISGGYTF.

V and J are TRBV5-8 and TRBJ2-3, with TRBD1 matching over 10 bases. In germline, CDR1 is SGHTS, CDR2 YDEGEE. Germline trimming cut 4 bases from V and 1 base from J; bases unmatched to any gene: 12. The CDR3 covers 18 residues. CDR3 sequence (DNA): TGTGCCAGCAGCCCGGCTTTTTACGGGACAGGGGGCACAGATACGCAGTATTTT. Protein: CASSPAFYGTGGTDTQYF.

The genes are TRBV11-2 and TRBJ2-7; D ambiguous. The CDR3 loop spans 11 amino acids. The ends were cut back, 10 bases at V and 3 bases at J, with 10 bases in the middle. The germline gives CDR1 SGHAT, CDR2 FQNNGV. The CDR3 bases are TGTGCCACCCCCTCCGGCTACGAGCAGTACTTC. Translation gives CATPSGYEQYF. The full variable domain, in which reference TRBV11-2 and TRBJ2-7 provide the parts outside the CDR3, is EAGVAQSPRYKIIEKRQSVAFWCNPISGHATLYWYQQILGQGPKLLIQFQNNGVVDDSQLPKDRFSAERLKGVDSTLKIQPAKLEDSAVYLCATPSGYEQYFGPGTRLTVT.